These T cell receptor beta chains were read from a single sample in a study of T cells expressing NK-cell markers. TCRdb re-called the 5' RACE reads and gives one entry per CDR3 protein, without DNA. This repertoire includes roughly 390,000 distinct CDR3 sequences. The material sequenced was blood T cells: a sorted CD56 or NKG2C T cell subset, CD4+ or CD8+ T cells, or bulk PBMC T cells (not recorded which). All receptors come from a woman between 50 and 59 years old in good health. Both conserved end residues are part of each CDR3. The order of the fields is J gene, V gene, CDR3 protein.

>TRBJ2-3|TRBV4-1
CASSQTRGTDTQYF
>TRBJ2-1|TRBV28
CASWAMGRNEQFF
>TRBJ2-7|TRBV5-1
CASSLLGSSYEQYF
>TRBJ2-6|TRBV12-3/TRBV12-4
CASSSTGFGANVLTF
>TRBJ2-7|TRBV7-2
CASSSDLRGIREQYF
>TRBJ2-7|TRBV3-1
CASSQEGWTYEQYF
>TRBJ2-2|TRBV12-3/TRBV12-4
CASSPGGGRAGGELFF
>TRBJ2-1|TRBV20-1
CSASGTSRFYNEQFF
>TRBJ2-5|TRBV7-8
CASTRTGTQETQYF
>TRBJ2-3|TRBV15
CATSRLERTAFPDTQYF
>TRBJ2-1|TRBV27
CASSLSKLGLAGVTNEQFF
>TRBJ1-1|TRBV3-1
CASSQDGTGTQAFF
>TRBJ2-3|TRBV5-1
CASFDGTDTQYF
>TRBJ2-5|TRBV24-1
CATSDFKGGETQYF
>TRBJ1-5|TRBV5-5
CASSIRGFSNQPQHF
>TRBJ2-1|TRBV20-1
CSAPVFSGAYNEQFF
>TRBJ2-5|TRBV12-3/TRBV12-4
CASRYGRRSETQYF
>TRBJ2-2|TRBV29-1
CSGGEPGDTGELFF
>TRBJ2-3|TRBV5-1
CASKAGGASTDTQYF
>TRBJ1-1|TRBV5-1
CASSEGRAYTEAFF
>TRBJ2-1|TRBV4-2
CASSHIGTSRGGDEQFF
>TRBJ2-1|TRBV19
CASSRASTNEQFF
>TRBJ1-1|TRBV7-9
CASTRTAVNGLNTEAFF
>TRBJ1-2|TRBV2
CARTGGLRGYTF
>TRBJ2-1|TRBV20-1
CSATNLAGEKDEQFF
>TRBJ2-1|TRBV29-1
CSVEGSGTKPSDEQFF
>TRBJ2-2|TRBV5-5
CASTGLVSDTGELFF
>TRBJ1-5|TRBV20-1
CSAHRRGPGNQPQHF
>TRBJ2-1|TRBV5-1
CASSISNEQFF
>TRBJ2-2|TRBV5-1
CASSQTPGTGSGELFF
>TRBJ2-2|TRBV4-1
CASSQAGRGLNTGELFF
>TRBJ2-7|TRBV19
CASSMGRGGEQYF
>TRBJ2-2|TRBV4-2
CASSRSGGGANTGELFF
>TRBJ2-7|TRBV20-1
CSARHGSNSYEQYF
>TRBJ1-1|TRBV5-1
CASSPGQGVSDTEAFF
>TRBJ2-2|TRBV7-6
CASSLEGLPGTGELFF
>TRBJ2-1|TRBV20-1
CSARELAIPYNEQFF
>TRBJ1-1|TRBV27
CASSLSSGVNTEAFF
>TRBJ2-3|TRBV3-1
CASSLTDRGKGDTQYF
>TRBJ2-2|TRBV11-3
CASSLDFGELFF
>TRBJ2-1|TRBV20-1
CTSRRGTNEQFF
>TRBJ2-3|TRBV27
CASSSAGAISVTQYF
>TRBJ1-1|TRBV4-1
CASSVLGEGRNTEAFF
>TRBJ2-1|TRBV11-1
CASSWGGSSYNEQFF
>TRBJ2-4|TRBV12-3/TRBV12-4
CASSFQRKGTKNIQYF
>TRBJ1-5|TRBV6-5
CASNPGQGLGEPQHF
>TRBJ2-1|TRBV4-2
CASSHPGLAGGESDEQFF
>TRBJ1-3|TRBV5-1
CASSLVTWTGHSGNTIYF
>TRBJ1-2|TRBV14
CASSRVSGQNNYGYTF
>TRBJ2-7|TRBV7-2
CASSLQRGYEQYF
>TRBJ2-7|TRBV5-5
CASSLSGDYEQYF